This entry lists 29 T cell receptor beta chains sequenced from one sample in a study of CD8 T cells in Susac syndrome. RNA in amounts of roughly 0.5 to 1 ug was reverse transcribed with random hexamers. TCRdb fed the immunoSEQ multiplex PCR reads into MiXCR, producing one record per CDR3 protein. The table records more than 200,000 distinct CDR3 sequences, 85% to 95% of them present only once. Sequences were obtained from CD4+ T cells from PBMCs. The source is a human donor with multiple sclerosis.

The chain is built from TRBV29-1 and TRBJ1-3; no clear D. Trimming took off 4 bases at V and 0 bases at J, with 7 bases between the two ends. Germline V CDR1 and CDR2: SQVTM, ANQGSEA. The CDR3 extends over 13 amino acids. This chain's CDR3 is CSVGEVSGNTIYF. As DNA, the CDR3 is TGCAGCGTTGGGGAGGTCTCTGGAAACACCATATATTTT.

The rearrangement joins TRBV23-1 to TRBJ1-1; D unresolved. TRBV23-1 is marked as an open reading frame, function uncertain. Trimming removed 3 bases from V and 1 base from J, with 9 bases in between. There are 14 residues in the CDR3. CDR3 loop: CASSQVDANTEAFF. CDR3 bases: TGCGCCAGCAGTCAGGTAGATGCGAACACTGAAGCTTTCTTT.

This sequence joins TRBV12-3 or TRBV12-4 and TRBJ2-5; weak D call: TRBD1 (5 bases). V lost 1 base to trimming and J lost 1 base, with 13 bases between them. The CDR3 is made up of 16 amino acids. CDR3 DNA: TGTGCCAGCAGTTTAGGGGCAGGGTGGCTCCAAGAGACCCAGTACTTC. It is translated as CASSLGAGWLQETQYF.

The V gene is TRBV20-1, the J gene TRBJ1-1; D perhaps matches TRBD1 (5 bases). The CDR3 has 13 residues. V was shortened by 0 bases and J by 3 bases, with 8 bases between the two germline ends. The germline V gene has CDR1 DFQATT and CDR2 SNEGSKA (reference sequence). The CDR3 protein is CSARDSGDTEAFF. CDR3 nucleotide sequence: TGCAGTGCTAGAGATTCGGGGGACACTGAAGCTTTCTTT.

This rearrangement joins TRBV29-1 to TRBJ1-1; TRBD1 might be the D (5 bases). In germline, CDR1 is SQVTM, CDR2 ANQGSEA. V was clipped by 0 bases and J by 11 bases, with 13 bases between them. There are 12 residues in the CDR3. The CDR3, as DNA: TGCAGCGTTGAAGATCGGGGCAGGGCGGCTTTCTTT. Amino acids: CSVEDRGRAAFF.

This clonotype was detected a few times. The chain combines TRBV7-9 with TRBJ2-7, with 9 bases matching TRBD2. The CDR3 contains 15 residues. Trimming took 0 bases from V and 0 from J; bases not matched to a gene: 0. Germline CDR1 SEHNR, CDR2 FQNEAQ (reference sequence). CDR3 region: CASSLASGSSYEQYV. The CDR3 nucleotides are TGTGCCAGCAGCTTAGCTAGCGGGAGCTCCTACGAGCAGTACGTC.

This sequence joins TRBV10-3 and TRBJ1-2; 11 bases line up with TRBD1. This CDR3 has 15 amino acids. Losses at the gene ends were 2 bases for V and 7 bases for J; bases not matched to a gene: 6. Germline values: CDR1 ENHRY, CDR2 SYGVKD. The CDR3 region is CAISETDRGLSGYTF. In DNA form, the CDR3 reads TGTGCCATCAGTGAGACGGACAGGGGGCTGAGTGGCTACACCTTC.

This clonotype appeared a single time. This chain uses TRBV12-3 or TRBV12-4 with TRBJ1-5, with no clear D. This CDR3 region has 14 residues. Trimming took 3 bases from V and 0 from J, leaving 6 bases between them. This chain's CDR3 is CASSLAYSNQPQHF. Written as DNA, the CDR3 is TGTGCCAGCAGTTTGGCTTATAGCAATCAGCCCCAGCATTTT.

The chain joins TRBV5-1 to TRBJ1-1, with TRBD1 matching 9 bases. Trimming cost V 4 bases and J 1 base; bases outside gene matches: 2. This CDR3 region has 14 residues. The germline CDR1 and CDR2 sequences are SGHRS and YFSETQ. CDR3 sequence: CASSTDRGNTEAFF. CDR3 DNA sequence: TGCGCCAGCAGCACGGACAGGGGGAACACTGAAGCTTTCTTT.

The J gene is TRBJ2-5, the V gene TRBV6-5; 7 nucleotides agree with TRBD1. Germline V gene data show CDR1 as MNHEY and CDR2 as SVGAGI. Trimming cost V 2 bases and J 2 bases; bases outside gene matches: 11. CDR3 length equals 17 residues. DNA for the CDR3: TGTGCCAGCAGTTACCGCTACCCCGGGACAGTTCAAGAGACCCAGTACTTC. Its protein product is CASSYRYPGTVQETQYF.

The chain links TRBV9 to TRBJ2-1; 9 nucleotides match TRBD1. From germline, CDR1 is SGDLS and CDR2 YYNGEE. The CDR3 runs 15 residues. Trimming at V came to 4 bases and at J to 6 bases, leaving 8 bases not matched to a gene. The CDR3 here is CASSKSGTGSNEQFF. The CDR3 nucleotides read TGTGCCAGCAGCAAAAGCGGGACAGGGAGCAATGAGCAGTTCTTC.

V is TRBV9 and J is TRBJ2-1, with 8 bases lining up with TRBD2. Unmatched junction bases numbered 9, after V lost 0 bases and J lost 7 bases. Germline V gene lookup returns CDR1 SGDLS and CDR2 YYNGEE. The length of the CDR3 is 16 residues. The CDR3: CASSVGRAGAENEQFF. CDR3 in DNA: TGTGCCAGCAGCGTAGGTCGAGCGGGAGCGGAGAATGAGCAGTTCTTC.

This chain uses TRBV6-5 with TRBJ1-3; 7 positions match TRBD1. The CDR3 covers 15 residues. The V gene's germline CDR1 is MNHEY and CDR2 SVGAGI. Unmatched junction bases numbered 3, after V lost 4 bases and J lost 0 bases. CDR3 sequence (DNA): TGTGCCAGCAGTTCAACAGGGGACTCTGGAAACACCATATATTTT. Encoded protein: CASSSTGDSGNTIYF.

The V call is TRBV11-2, the J call TRBJ1-2; a weak D match, TRBD1 (6 bases). The V end lost 1 base, the J end lost 10 bases, and 13 bases lay between the germline ends. Germline CDR1 and CDR2: SGHAT and FQNNGV. The CDR3 extends over 13 amino acids. For the CDR3, the DNA is TGTGCCAGCAGCTTAGGAGAGGGGGGACTCTACACCTTC. It specifies CASSLGEGGLYTF.

This clonotype was detected only once. The chain uses TRBV2 and TRBJ2-1, with D maybe TRBD2 (6 bases). Trimming cost V 2 bases and J 1 base, with 9 bases left between them. CDR1 is SNHLY and CDR2 is FYNNEI in the germline V gene. The CDR3 is made up of 15 amino acids. As DNA, the CDR3 is TGTGCCAGCAGTGAACTAGCGCCTTCCTACAATGAGCAGTTCTTC. Encoded protein: CASSELAPSYNEQFF.

The chain uses TRBV12-3 or TRBV12-4 and TRBJ2-2, with D perhaps TRBD1 or TRBD2 (5 bases each). Trimming pared 8 bases from V and 1 base from J, leaving 17 bases between. CDR3 length: 16 residues. The CDR3, as DNA: TGTGCCAGCCACCGGTGGGGGAGTTGGAACACCGGGGAGCTGTTTTTT. Protein sequence: CASHRWGSWNTGELFF.

A note on this clonotype: One end of the junction does not line up with germline, which may come from a read error. V gene TRBV4-2 combines with J gene TRBJ1-3; a weak D match, TRBD1 (5 bases). The CDR3 has 13 amino acids. CDR1 and CDR2 (germline): LGHNA, YNFKEQ. The CDR3, as DNA: TGTGCCAGCAGCCAAGAGGTACAGGCCCTTACGGATTTT. This sequence encodes CASSQEVQALTDF.

The chain couples TRBV2 to TRBJ2-3; D gene unclear. Trimming removed 3 bases at V and 6 bases at J, with 16 bases between. The CDR3 extends over 15 amino acids. CDR1 and CDR2 from the germline V gene are SNHLY and FYNNEI. The CDR3 DNA reads as TGTGCCAGCAGTGACCCAGCCGGGTCGGCGGATACGCAGTATTTT. Translating it yields CASSDPAGSADTQYF.

J is TRBJ1-2 and V is TRBV20-1; the D is unclear. The CDR3 has 14 residues. Germline loops: CDR1 DFQATT, CDR2 SNEGSKA (reference sequence). V was clipped by 0 bases and J by 4 bases, with 12 bases between them. CDR3 nucleotide sequence: TGCAGTGCTAGAGATCCAAGACGAAGCTATGGCTACACCTTC. This encodes CSARDPRRSYGYTF.

The chain carries TRBV4-1 and TRBJ2-5, with 8 positions matching TRBD1. The junction had 14 bases not matched to a gene; V was cut back by 6 bases and J by 5 bases. Germline V gene data show CDR1 as MGHRA and CDR2 as YSYEKL. The CDR3 has 16 residues. As DNA, the CDR3 is TGCGCCAGCAGAAAACCCGGACAGGGTAGGGGGGAGACCCAGTACTTC. This encodes CASRKPGQGRGETQYF.

This clonotype was seen more than once but under ten times. The chain links TRBV27 to TRBJ2-7; TRBD1 aligns across 7 bases. V lost 2 bases, J lost 1 base, and 2 bases stayed unmatched. The germline V gene encodes CDR1 MNHEY and CDR2 SMNVEV (reference sequence). The CDR3 is made up of 14 amino acids. The DNA of the CDR3 is TGTGCCAGCAGTTTAAGACAGGGATCCTACGAGCAGTACGTC. Its protein product is CASSLRQGSYEQYV.

The J gene is TRBJ1-1, the V gene TRBV20-1; D uncertain. The germline CDR1 and CDR2 sequences are DFQATT and SNEGSKA (reference sequence). CDR3 length: 15 amino acids. The V and J ends lost 0 bases and 6 bases respectively, with 17 bases between them. CDR3 sequence: CSARDSASGSAEAFF. The CDR3 DNA is TGCAGTGCTAGAGATTCGGCCAGTGGTTCGGCTGAAGCTTTCTTT.

J is TRBJ1-2 and V is TRBV29-1; perhaps TRBD1 as D (5 bases). The ends were cut back, 6 bases at V and 7 bases at J, with 18 bases in the middle. CDR3 length: 13 amino acids. Germline-derived CDR1 and CDR2 are SQVTM and ANQGSEA. The CDR3 here is CSVSRQSRGGYTF. The DNA of the CDR3 is TGCAGCGTATCGAGACAGTCCCGGGGTGGCTACACCTTC. Variable domain in full (rest from reference TRBV29-1 and TRBJ1-2): SAVISQKPSRDICQRGTSLTIQCQVDSQVTMMFWYRQQPGQSLTLIATANQGSEATYESGFVIDKFPISRPNLTFSTLTVSNMSPEDSSIYLCSVSRQSRGGYTFGSGTRLTVV.

The chain couples TRBV30 to TRBJ2-1; D perhaps matches TRBD1 (6 bases). This CDR3 has 13 residues. CDR1 and CDR2 from the germline V gene are GTSNPN and SVGIG (reference sequence). Trimming removed 4 bases from V and 7 bases from J, with 14 bases in between. CDR3 DNA sequence: TGTGCCTGGACACAGGGTAATTGGAATGAGCAGTTCTTC. Translated: CAWTQGNWNEQFF.

This chain joins TRBV7-9 and TRBJ2-5, with D perhaps given as TRBD1 or TRBD2 (5 bases each). The CDR3 is 13 amino acids. The germline V and J ends were trimmed by 6 bases and 1 base, with 9 bases remaining between them. CDR1 and CDR2 from the germline V gene are SEHNR and FQNEAQ (reference sequence). The CDR3 is CASRRDGQETQYF. The CDR3 nucleotides read TGTGCCAGCAGGAGGGACGGCCAAGAGACCCAGTACTTC.

The rearrangement uses TRBV5-1 and TRBJ2-3; no reliable D call. V gave up 6 bases and J gave up 8 bases, with 16 bases separating them. CDR1 is SGHRS and CDR2 is YFSETQ in the germline V gene. The CDR3 is made up of 13 amino acids. The CDR3 region has the DNA TGCGCCAGCATGCAGGACGAATGGTCTACGCAGTATTTT. Its translation: CASMQDEWSTQYF.

The V call is TRBV29-1, the J call TRBJ1-2; 11 positions match TRBD1. The CDR3 runs 17 residues. Germline CDR1 SQVTM, CDR2 ANQGSEA. J gave up 8 bases and V 0 bases, and 14 bases lay outside the gene matches. The CDR3 sequence is CSVEDRTIWTGGDGYTF. In DNA form, the CDR3 reads TGCAGCGTTGAAGACCGGACAATTTGGACAGGGGGCGACGGCTACACCTTC.

This chain uses TRBV3-1 with TRBJ2-3; 12 nucleotides match TRBD2. V lost 2 bases to trimming and J lost 6 bases; unmatched junction nucleotides: 15. The germline gives CDR1 LGHDT, CDR2 YNNKEL (reference sequence). The CDR3 sequence is 19 residues long. Written as DNA, the CDR3 is TGTGCCAGCAGCCAACGTGGGGTACGGCCTAGCGGGGGGGCCGATACGCAGTATTTT. This encodes CASSQRGVRPSGGADTQYF.

The chain links TRBV4-1 to TRBJ1-6; the match to TRBD1 covers 10 bases. The CDR3 totals 18 residues. Germline values: CDR1 MGHRA, CDR2 YSYEKL. V shed 0 bases, J shed 4 bases, and the junction held 6 bases outside the gene matches. The CDR3 here is CASSQESGTGVYNSPLHF. In DNA form, the CDR3 reads TGCGCCAGCAGCCAAGAATCCGGGACAGGGGTGTATAATTCACCCCTCCACTTT.